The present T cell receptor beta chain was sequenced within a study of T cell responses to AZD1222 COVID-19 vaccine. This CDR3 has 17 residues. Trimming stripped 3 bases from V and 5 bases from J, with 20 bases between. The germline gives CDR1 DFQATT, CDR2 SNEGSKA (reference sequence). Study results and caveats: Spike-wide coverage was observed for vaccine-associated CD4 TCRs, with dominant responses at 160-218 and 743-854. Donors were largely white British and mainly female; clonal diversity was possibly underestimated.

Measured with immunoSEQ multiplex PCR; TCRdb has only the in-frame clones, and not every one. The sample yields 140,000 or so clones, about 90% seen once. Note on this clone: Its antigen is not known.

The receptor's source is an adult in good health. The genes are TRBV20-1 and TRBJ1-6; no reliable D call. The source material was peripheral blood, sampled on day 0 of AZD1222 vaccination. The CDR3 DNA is TGCAGTGCTAGTTTTGCCAGCCCCCTACGGGATAATTCACCCCTCCACTTT. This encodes CSASFASPLRDNSPLHF.